The 10 T cell receptor beta chains given below trace back to one sample, sequenced in a study of OX40 agonist ivuxolimab in advanced cancers. The protocol was immunoSEQ multiplex PCR, while the TCRdb copy is restricted to in-frame clones and leaves out a portion. The sample lists some 140,000 clones, 93% occurring once. The specimen comprised CD4+ or CD8+ T cells sorted from blood, sampled in a trial of the OX40 agonist ivuxolimab. All receptors come from an adult with an advanced solid tumor such as melanoma, head and neck, liver or kidney cancer.

This rearrangement joins TRBV6-1 to TRBJ1-2; the D is unclear. Trimming took 2 bases from V and 4 from J, leaving 5 bases between them. The germline V gene encodes CDR1 MNHNS and CDR2 SASEGT. The CDR3 consists of 12 residues. The CDR3 region is CASSEPGYGYTF. The CDR3 bases are TGTGCCAGCAGTGAACCCGGCTATGGCTACACCTTC.

This clone has just a few counts. The chain uses TRBV4-2 and TRBJ1-1; D gene uncertain. CDR3 size: 15 residues. Germline V lookup: CDR1 LGHNA, CDR2 YNFKEQ. V was pared by 1 base and J by 2 bases, with 11 bases between. The CDR3 region has the DNA TGTGCCAGCAGCCAAGGATCCCCCGGAAACACTGAAGCTTTCTTT. Protein product: CASSQGSPGNTEAFF.

The chain couples TRBV7-2 to TRBJ2-5, with D possibly matching TRBD2 (6 bases). The CDR3 covers 14 residues. The ends were cut back, 1 base at V and 5 bases at J, with 11 bases in the middle. Germline lookup yields CDR1 SGHTA and CDR2 FQGNSA. DNA of the CDR3: TGTGCCAGCAGCTTAGACGGGAGCGGGGAGACCCAGTACTTC. It codes for CASSLDGSGETQYF. The complete variable domain, with remaining parts taken from reference TRBV7-2 and TRBJ2-5, reads GAGVSQSPSNKVTEKGKDVELRCDPISGHTALYWYRQSLGQGLEFLIYFQGNSAPDKSGLPSDRFSAERTGGSVSTLTIQRTQQEDSAVYLCASSLDGSGETQYFGPGTRLLVL.

The chain recombines TRBV25-1 with TRBJ2-5; D gene uncertain. Germline V gene lookup returns CDR1 MGHDK and CDR2 SYGVNS. CDR3 length: 15 amino acids. The V gene lost 3 bases and the J gene lost 5 bases, with 16 bases spanning the gap. The CDR3 here is CASSDGRTFVETQYF. In nucleotides, the CDR3 is TGTGCCAGCAGTGATGGGCGGACGTTTGTGGAGACCCAGTACTTC.

This chain uses TRBV30 with TRBJ2-5; possible D gene TRBD1, 5 bases. Trimming left V 5 bases short and J 2 bases short, with 27 bases between. Germline CDR1 GTSNPN, CDR2 SVGIG (reference sequence). This CDR3 comprises 18 residues. For the CDR3, the DNA is TGTGCCTGGGGACCCCCCCTACGTTGGCAGGGCTTTCAAGAGACCCAGTACTTC. Translated: CAWGPPLRWQGFQETQYF.

This chain uses TRBV4-3 with TRBJ1-4; possibly TRBD1 for D (6 bases). This CDR3 region has 16 residues. Trimming pared 0 bases from V and 0 bases from J, leaving 8 bases between. CDR1 is LGHNA, CDR2 YSLEER, per germline. The CDR3 sequence is CASSQDPGATNEKLFF. CDR3 sequence (DNA): TGCGCCAGCAGCCAAGATCCAGGGGCAACTAATGAAAAACTGTTTTTT.

V is TRBV7-8 and J is TRBJ2-3, with a tentative D call TRBD1 (6 bases). Trimming left V 6 bases short and J 4 bases short, with 14 bases between. The CDR3 sequence is 14 residues long. CDR1 SGHVS and CDR2 FQNEAQ come from the germline V gene. CDR3 bases: TGTGCCAGCAGGGTCAGGGGTATGCCAGATACGCAGTATTTT. This codes for CASRVRGMPDTQYF. Full variable domain (missing parts from reference TRBV7-8 and TRBJ2-3): GAGVSQSPRYKVAKRGQDVALRCDPISGHVSLFWYQQALGQGPEFLTYFQNEAQLDKSGLPSDRFFAERPEGSVSTLKIQRTQQEDSAVYLCASRVRGMPDTQYFGPGTRLTVL.

This chain links TRBV19 with TRBJ2-3; D uncertain. The ends were cut back, 4 bases at V and 2 bases at J, with 16 bases in the middle. The germline gives CDR1 LNHDA, CDR2 SQIVND (reference sequence). CDR3 length: 16 amino acids. CDR3 residues: CASSTRTGPTTDTQYF. The CDR3 DNA reads as TGTGCCAGTAGTACCCGAACCGGGCCTACCACAGATACGCAGTATTTT.

Regarding this clone: This sample also contains other DNA sequences that code for the same CDR3. V and J are TRBV2 and TRBJ1-2; 8 nucleotides align to TRBD1. The CDR3 is 14 residues long. V dropped 6 bases and J dropped 2; count of bases not matched to a gene: 5. Germline lookup yields CDR1 SNHLY and CDR2 FYNNEI. The CDR3 spells CASSSGQGNYGYTF. CDR3 nucleotide sequence: TGTGCCAGCAGCAGTGGACAGGGAAACTATGGCTACACCTTC. Variable domain in full (rest from reference TRBV2 and TRBJ1-2): EPEVTQTPSHQVTQMGQEVILRCVPISNHLYFYWYRQILGQKVEFLVSFYNNEISEKSEIFDDQFSVERPDGSNFTLKIRSTKLEDSAMYFCASSSGQGNYGYTFGSGTRLTVV.

The genes are TRBV16 and TRBJ1-1, with D hard to call. The CDR3 is 12 amino acids. CDR1 and CDR2 from the germline V gene are KGHSY and FQNENV. Trimming left V 0 bases short and J 8 bases short, with 7 bases between. The CDR3 is CASSQSTREAFF. The CDR3, as DNA: TGTGCCAGCAGCCAATCAACCCGGGAAGCTTTCTTT.